This TCR beta chain was obtained from a study of OX40 agonist ivuxolimab in advanced cancers. Looking at the study overall: Patients took ivuxolimab, an agonistic anti-OX40 (CD134) antibody. Those enrolled were 82.7% male, with a mean age of about 66 years and ages from about 20 to 79. Study-wide points: At 0.1 to 3.0 mg/kg, CD4+ and CD8+ blood T cells expanded clonally by week 6.

Sequencing used immunoSEQ multiplex PCR; TCRdb keeps in-frame clones, though not all of them. The sample carries around 84,000 clones, about 94% recorded once. On this clone: Its target is unknown.

If patients had autoimmune disease history or systemic immunosuppression, they were excluded. The CDR3 runs to 13 residues. Deletions cut 6 bases from V and 6 bases from J, with 11 bases between. Germline CDR1 LNHDA, CDR2 SQIVND (reference sequence). The TCR originated in an adult with an advanced solid tumor such as melanoma, head and neck, liver or kidney cancer. V is TRBV19 and J is TRBJ2-2; D unclear. This specimen consisted of CD4+ or CD8+ T cells sorted from blood, obtained in a trial of the OX40 agonist ivuxolimab. The CDR3 spells CASRTDRPGELFF. CDR3 bases: TGTGCCAGTAGGACCGACCGGCCCGGGGAGCTGTTTTTT.